This T cell receptor (beta chain) was found in a study of T cell responses to AZD1222 COVID-19 vaccine. The wider study: Second-dose groups at about 4 or about 12 weeks were pooled.

General study findings and limits: In a largely white British group with more females than males, clonal diversity was possibly underestimated. Spike as a whole was targeted by vaccine-associated CD4 TCRs, dominant at 160-218 and 743-854. Baseline serology detected seropositivity in only six AZD1222 recipients.

As to this clone: Antigen specificity is unknown.

Method: immunoSEQ multiplex PCR; TCRdb's copy keeps in-frame clones and lacks some. This table holds 130,000 to 150,000 clones, 90% found once. CDR1 is LNHDA and CDR2 is SQIVND in the germline V gene (reference sequence). V shed 0 bases and J 3 bases; nucleotides not matched to a gene: 4. The CDR3 covers 16 residues. The J gene is TRBJ2-1, the V gene TRBV19; the match to TRBD2 covers 8 bases. The clonotype originates from an adult in good health. The specimen was peripheral blood, collected on day 0 of AZD1222 vaccination. Here the CDR3 reads CASSIDLAGYYNEQFF. CDR3 in DNA: TGTGCCAGTAGTATAGATCTAGCGGGCTACTACAATGAGCAGTTCTTC.